This T cell receptor beta chain was sequenced for a study of CD4+ T cells in melanoma (dated by TCRdb to 2021 to 2024). Study-level background: The study examined neoantigen-specific CD4+ T cells in human melanoma. What the authors observed across the whole study: Neoantigen-specific CD4+ T cells were reported to be correlated with the function of CD8+ T cells, macrophages and B cells. According to the report, neoantigen-specific CD4+ T cells in melanoma displayed diverse differentiation states.

Libraries came from the immunoSEQ multiplex PCR assay. TCRdb carries this immuneACCESS record with in-frame sequences only. Its versions omit some clonotypes, under half of them owing to an unresolved V gene in the studies checked, with the rest unexplained. For this sample there are around 55,000 clones; roughly three quarters appear just once. The ten largest clones add up to roughly 4.8% of the sample. This clone is deemed medium-sized (0.01 to 0.1%). Which antigen it targets is not known. Base qualities were left out, and no much larger clone turns up one base away. Deletion took 5 bases off V and 0 bases off J, with a span of 10 bases between the germline ends. The germline V gene (reference sequence) specifies LNHDA as CDR1 and SQIVND as CDR2. The CDR3, cysteine through phenylalanine, is 14 amino acids long. The only DNA kept is the CDR3, 42 bases in frame from the first base. Donors were patients with melanoma.

The origin of this receptor is a human donor with melanoma. Sequencing was performed on tumor tissue. This receptor chain uses TRBV19 and TRBJ1-1, with an unclear D gene assignment. The DNA is TGTGCCAGTAGTCTCCCCGGGTTGAACACTGAAGCTTTCTTT. Its amino acids are CASSLPGLNTEAFF.